These T cell receptor beta chains were read from a single sample in a study of T cell responses to AZD1222 COVID-19 vaccine. Sequencing used immunoSEQ multiplex PCR; TCRdb keeps in-frame clones, though not all of them. This sample has about 100,000 clones, with 70% to 90% found just once. Specimen: peripheral blood, collected on day 0 of AZD1222 vaccination. The receptors were gathered from an adult in good health. The CDR3 runs from the conserved cysteine through the conserved F or W. D genes are given only for firm matches. Size values are once, few and many counts, or a class for expanded clones, and some rows have none.

D gene: TRBD1; clone size: once; J gene: TRBJ1-2; V gene: TRBV24-1; CDR3 DNA: TGTGCCACCAGTGATTTCGGCAGGGACAGTGGCTACACCTTC; CDR3 protein: CATSDFGRDSGYTF
D gene: .; clone size: .; J gene: TRBJ1-2; V gene: TRBV10-3; CDR3 DNA: TGTGCCATCAGTGAGGGCACAGGTTTGGGCTATGGCTACACCTTC; CDR3 protein: CAISEGTGLGYGYTF
D gene: .; clone size: .; J gene: TRBJ1-3; V gene: TRBV30; CDR3 DNA: TGTGCCTGGAGTGTAGGGGGGACTACTGGAAACACCATATATTTT; CDR3 protein: CAWSVGGTTGNTIYF
D gene: .; clone size: .; J gene: TRBJ2-3; V gene: TRBV29-1; CDR3 DNA: TGCAGCGTTCAGGGGTGGGGCACAGATACGCAGTATTTT; CDR3 protein: CSVQGWGTDTQYF
D gene: TRBD1; clone size: once; J gene: TRBJ2-1; V gene: TRBV18; CDR3 DNA: TGTGCCAGCTCAACGGGGACAGGTTCCTACAATGAGCAGTTCTTC; CDR3 protein: CASSTGTGSYNEQFF
D gene: .; clone size: .; J gene: TRBJ1-2; V gene: TRBV7-8; CDR3 DNA: TGTGCCAGCAGCTTAGTCTCCGGGGGTAGAGCTAACTATGGCTACACCTTC; CDR3 protein: CASSLVSGGRANYGYTF
D gene: .; clone size: .; J gene: TRBJ2-5; V gene: TRBV24-1; CDR3 DNA: TGTGCCACCAGTGATTTGCGGGGGTCTCAAGAGACCCAGTACTTC; CDR3 protein: CATSDLRGSQETQYF
D gene: TRBD1; clone size: .; J gene: TRBJ2-7; V gene: TRBV14; CDR3 DNA: TGTGCCAGCAGTCGCCTCGGGACAGGGGCCTACGAGCAGTACTTC; CDR3 protein: CASSRLGTGAYEQYF
D gene: .; clone size: .; J gene: TRBJ1-1; V gene: TRBV30; CDR3 DNA: TGTGCCTGGAGTGGGGCAGAACGTGAAGCTTTCTTT; CDR3 protein: CAWSGAEREAFF
D gene: TRBD1; clone size: .; J gene: TRBJ2-5; V gene: TRBV6-6; CDR3 DNA: TGTGCCAGCAGTTTCGGGGACAGCCTCCAAGAGACCCAGTACTTC; CDR3 protein: CASSFGDSLQETQYF
D gene: .; clone size: .; J gene: TRBJ2-7; V gene: TRBV28; CDR3 DNA: TGTGCCAGCAGTGGAGCCGGAGTGCTGCAGTACTTC; CDR3 protein: CASSGAGVLQYF
D gene: .; clone size: once; J gene: TRBJ2-5; V gene: TRBV4-3; CDR3 DNA: TGCGCCAGCAGCCAAGCTTCCGGGGGCGGGAGAGGAGAGACCCAGTACTTC; CDR3 protein: CASSQASGGGRGETQYF
D gene: .; clone size: .; J gene: TRBJ1-1; V gene: TRBV19; CDR3 DNA: TGTGCCAGTGTACAGGGACGGCAGAGAAACACTGAAGCTTTCTTT; CDR3 protein: CASVQGRQRNTEAFF
D gene: .; clone size: .; J gene: TRBJ1-2; V gene: TRBV5-1; CDR3 DNA: TGCGCCAGCAGAGCCTCTCCCTCCCAATCTGGCTACACCTTC; CDR3 protein: CASRASPSQSGYTF
D gene: TRBD1; clone size: .; J gene: TRBJ2-4; V gene: TRBV5-1; CDR3 DNA: TGCGCCAGCAGTCGGGACAGTTACCAAGCCAAAAACATTCAGTACTTC; CDR3 protein: CASSRDSYQAKNIQYF
D gene: .; clone size: .; J gene: TRBJ1-1; V gene: TRBV7-2; CDR3 DNA: TGTGCCAGCAGCTTAGAGGGCAGACGTGAAGCTTTCTTT; CDR3 protein: CASSLEGRREAFF
D gene: TRBD1; clone size: .; J gene: TRBJ1-5; V gene: TRBV4-2; CDR3 DNA: TGTGCCAGCAGCCAGGACAGGGGGCCTCAGCCCCAGCATTTT; CDR3 protein: CASSQDRGPQPQHF
D gene: .; clone size: .; J gene: TRBJ1-1; V gene: TRBV9; CDR3 DNA: TGTGCCAGCAGCGTAAGGGGGAACACTGGAGCTTTCTTT; CDR3 protein: CASSVRGNTGAFF
D gene: .; clone size: once; J gene: TRBJ2-5; V gene: TRBV18; CDR3 DNA: TGTGCCAGCTCACACTCGGCAGGCAATGAAGAGACCCAGTACTTC; CDR3 protein: CASSHSAGNEETQYF
D gene: TRBD1; clone size: once; J gene: TRBJ2-7; V gene: TRBV28; CDR3 DNA: TGTGCCAGCAGAAATCAGGGGGATTACGAGCAGTACTTC; CDR3 protein: CASRNQGDYEQYF
D gene: TRBD2; clone size: once; J gene: TRBJ2-3; V gene: TRBV5-4; CDR3 DNA: TGTGCCAGCAGCTTGGGACTAGCTAGCACAGATACGCAGTATTTT; CDR3 protein: CASSLGLASTDTQYF
D gene: .; clone size: .; J gene: TRBJ2-1; V gene: TRBV7-3; CDR3 DNA: TGTGCCAGCAGCCCCCGTGGCAGGGACAATGAGCAGTTCTTC; CDR3 protein: CASSPRGRDNEQFF
D gene: TRBD2; clone size: .; J gene: TRBJ2-3; V gene: TRBV19; CDR3 DNA: TGTGCCAGTAGTAGAGGAGGTAGCGGGAGGGCGGATACGCAGTATTTT; CDR3 protein: CASSRGGSGRADTQYF
D gene: .; clone size: .; J gene: TRBJ1-1; V gene: TRBV27; CDR3 DNA: TGTGCCAGCAGTTTAAAGGCTAACACTGAAGCTTTCTTT; CDR3 protein: CASSLKANTEAFF
D gene: .; clone size: .; J gene: TRBJ1-5; V gene: TRBV11-2; CDR3 DNA: TGTGCCAGCAGCTTAGATGCGGGGCGGGTCAATCAGCCCCAGCATTTT; CDR3 protein: CASSLDAGRVNQPQHF
D gene: .; clone size: once; J gene: TRBJ1-2; V gene: TRBV29-1; CDR3 DNA: TGCAGCGTTGCTGGGGCTATGGACTACACCTTC; CDR3 protein: CSVAGAMDYTF
D gene: .; clone size: once; J gene: TRBJ2-1; V gene: TRBV9; CDR3 DNA: TGTGCCAGCAGTCTTGGGGAGTATGAGCAGTTCTTC; CDR3 protein: CASSLGEYEQFF